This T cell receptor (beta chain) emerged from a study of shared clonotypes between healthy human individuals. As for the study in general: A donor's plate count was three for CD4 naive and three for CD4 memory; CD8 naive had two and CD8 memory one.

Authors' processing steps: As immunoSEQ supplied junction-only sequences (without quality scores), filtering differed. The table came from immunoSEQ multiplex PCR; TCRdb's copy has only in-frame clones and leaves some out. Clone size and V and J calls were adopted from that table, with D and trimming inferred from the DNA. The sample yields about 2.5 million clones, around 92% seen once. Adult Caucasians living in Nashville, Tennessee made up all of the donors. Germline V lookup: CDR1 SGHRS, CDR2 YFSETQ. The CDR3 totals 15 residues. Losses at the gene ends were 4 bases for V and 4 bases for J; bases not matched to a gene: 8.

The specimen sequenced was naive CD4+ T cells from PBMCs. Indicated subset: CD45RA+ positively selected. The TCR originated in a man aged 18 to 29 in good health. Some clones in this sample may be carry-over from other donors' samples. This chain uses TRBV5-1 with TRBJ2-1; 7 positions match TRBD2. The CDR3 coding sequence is TGCGCCAGCAGCCCAGTGGCTAGCGGATACAATGAGCAGTTCTTC. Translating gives CASSPVASGYNEQFF.